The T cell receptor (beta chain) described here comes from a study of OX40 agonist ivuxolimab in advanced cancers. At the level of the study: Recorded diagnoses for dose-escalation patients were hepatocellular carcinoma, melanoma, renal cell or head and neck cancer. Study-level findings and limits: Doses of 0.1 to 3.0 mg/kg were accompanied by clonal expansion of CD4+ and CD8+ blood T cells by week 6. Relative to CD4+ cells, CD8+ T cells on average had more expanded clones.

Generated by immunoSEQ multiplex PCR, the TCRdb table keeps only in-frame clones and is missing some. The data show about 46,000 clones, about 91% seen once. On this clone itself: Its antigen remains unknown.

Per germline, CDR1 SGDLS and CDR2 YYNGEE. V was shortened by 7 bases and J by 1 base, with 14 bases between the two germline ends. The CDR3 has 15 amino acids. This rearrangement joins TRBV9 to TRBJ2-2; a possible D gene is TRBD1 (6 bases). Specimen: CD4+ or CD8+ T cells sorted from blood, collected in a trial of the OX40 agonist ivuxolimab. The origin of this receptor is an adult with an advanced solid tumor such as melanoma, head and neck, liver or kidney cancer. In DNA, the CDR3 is TGTGCCAGCCGACCCCAACAGGGGAACACCGGGGAGCTGTTTTTT. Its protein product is CASRPQQGNTGELFF.